Listed below are T cell receptor beta chains from one sample, sequenced in a study of blood T cell repertoires in COVID-19. Only in-frame clones appear in the TCRdb table, and some are missing; sequencing was by immunoSEQ multiplex PCR. The table shows a few hundred thousand clones, with around 90% occurring only once. The specimen sequenced was peripheral blood. The receptors were sampled from a person aged 18 to 30 with COVID-19, enrolled during active disease. The CDR3 runs from the conserved cysteine through the conserved F or W. Each record gives: CDR3 protein, CDR3 DNA, J gene, clone size, D gene, V gene. A D gene is named only where the DNA matches it firmly. Some rows have no size entry. The others give once, few or many, or a class for an expanded clone.

CDR3aa: CASSFEREGYNEQFF
CDR3nt: TGTGCCAGCAGCTTTGAGCGGGAGGGGTACAATGAGCAGTTCTTC
j_gene: TRBJ2-1
abundance: once
d_gene: TRBD2
v_gene: TRBV7-9

CDR3aa: CSVGTGGYGYTF
CDR3nt: TGCAGCGTTGGGACAGGGGGCTATGGCTACACCTTC
j_gene: TRBJ1-2
abundance: -
d_gene: TRBD1
v_gene: TRBV29-1

CDR3aa: CASSQVGQAFNEQFF
CDR3nt: TGTGCCAGCAGCCAAGTGGGACAGGCGTTCAATGAGCAGTTCTTC
j_gene: TRBJ2-1
abundance: -
d_gene: TRBD1
v_gene: TRBV7-9

CDR3aa: CASRLAGYVDTQYF
CDR3nt: TGTGCCAGTAGACTAGCGGGATACGTAGATACGCAGTATTTT
j_gene: TRBJ2-3
abundance: -
d_gene: TRBD2
v_gene: TRBV27

CDR3aa: CASSWDSRGGYTF
CDR3nt: TGTGCCAGCAGTTGGGACAGTCGGGGGGGCTACACCTTC
j_gene: TRBJ1-2
abundance: -
d_gene: TRBD1
v_gene: TRBV27

CDR3aa: CASSGRTGMNTEAFF
CDR3nt: TGTGCCAGCAGCGGGAGGACAGGGATGAACACTGAAGCTTTCTTT
j_gene: TRBJ1-1
abundance: -
d_gene: TRBD1
v_gene: TRBV11-2

CDR3aa: CTSSPTSGRGETQYF
CDR3nt: TGCACCAGCAGCCCGACTAGCGGGAGGGGAGAGACCCAGTACTTC
j_gene: TRBJ2-5
abundance: -
d_gene: -
v_gene: TRBV1

CDR3aa: CGVSGTPYEQFF
CDR3nt: TGCGGAGTTAGCGGGACCCCTTATGAGCAGTTCTTC
j_gene: TRBJ2-1
abundance: -
d_gene: TRBD2
v_gene: TRBV29-1

CDR3aa: CASSPGTGANSPLHF
CDR3nt: TGTGCCAGCAGTCCCGGGACAGGGGCTAATTCACCCCTCCACTTT
j_gene: TRBJ1-6
abundance: many
d_gene: TRBD1
v_gene: TRBV7-9

CDR3aa: CASSLSLTSPLATQYF
CDR3nt: TGTGCCAGCAGTTTATCCCTGACTAGCCCCCTGGCGACCCAGTACTTC
j_gene: TRBJ2-5
abundance: -
d_gene: TRBD2
v_gene: TRBV28

CDR3aa: CSASPLTSGRSQETQYF
CDR3nt: TGCAGTGCTAGTCCGCTGACTAGCGGGAGGTCTCAAGAGACCCAGTACTTC
j_gene: TRBJ2-5
abundance: -
d_gene: TRBD2
v_gene: TRBV20-1

CDR3aa: CASSFRTSGLYNEQFF
CDR3nt: TGTGCCAGCAGTTTCAGGACTAGCGGGCTCTACAATGAGCAGTTCTTC
j_gene: TRBJ2-1
abundance: -
d_gene: TRBD2
v_gene: TRBV27

CDR3aa: CASKRERMNTGELFF
CDR3nt: TGTGCCAGCAAGAGGGAGAGGATGAACACCGGGGAGCTGTTTTTT
j_gene: TRBJ2-2
abundance: -
d_gene: -
v_gene: TRBV6-5

CDR3aa: CASSSSRGSYEQYF
CDR3nt: TGTGCCAGCTCCTCCAGCCGGGGATCCTACGAGCAGTACTTC
j_gene: TRBJ2-7
abundance: -
d_gene: -
v_gene: TRBV18

CDR3aa: CASSPEAQGSFGPEAFF
CDR3nt: TGTGCCAGCAGCCCAGAAGCACAGGGGTCATTCGGTCCCGAAGCTTTCTTT
j_gene: TRBJ1-1
abundance: -
d_gene: TRBD1
v_gene: TRBV3-1/TRBV3-2

CDR3aa: CATSETGFGQYF
CDR3nt: TGTGCCACCAGTGAGACAGGGTTCGGGCAGTACTTC
j_gene: TRBJ2-7
abundance: -
d_gene: TRBD1
v_gene: TRBV24-1

CDR3aa: CASSQEPLAGGPGIDTQYF
CDR3nt: TGCGCCAGCAGCCAAGAGCCCCTAGCGGGAGGGCCAGGTATAGATACGCAGTATTTT
j_gene: TRBJ2-3
abundance: once
d_gene: TRBD2
v_gene: TRBV4-3

CDR3aa: CATSDGLAGEGSYEQYF
CDR3nt: TGTGCCACCAGTGATGGACTAGCGGGAGAAGGGTCCTACGAGCAGTACTTC
j_gene: TRBJ2-7
abundance: few
d_gene: TRBD2
v_gene: TRBV24-1

CDR3aa: CASSLEQGNSPLHF
CDR3nt: TGTGCCAGCAGCTTAGAACAGGGTAATTCACCCCTCCACTTT
j_gene: TRBJ1-6
abundance: -
d_gene: -
v_gene: TRBV11-2

CDR3aa: CAWSRDRGTYGYTF
CDR3nt: TGTGCCTGGAGTCGGGACAGGGGTACCTATGGCTACACCTTC
j_gene: TRBJ1-2
abundance: -
d_gene: TRBD1
v_gene: TRBV30

CDR3aa: CASSLSRYLSTDTQYF
CDR3nt: TGTGCCAGCAGCTTGTCCCGGTACCTCAGCACAGATACGCAGTATTTT
j_gene: TRBJ2-3
abundance: -
d_gene: -
v_gene: TRBV5-6

CDR3aa: CASSIPGQGVIEQFF
CDR3nt: TGTGCCAGCAGCATACCGGGACAGGGTGTTATTGAGCAGTTCTTC
j_gene: TRBJ2-1
abundance: -
d_gene: TRBD1
v_gene: TRBV5-4

CDR3aa: CASSIKGARTLNTEAFF
CDR3nt: TGTGCCAGTAGTATCAAGGGGGCGCGGACCTTGAACACTGAAGCTTTCTTT
j_gene: TRBJ1-1
abundance: -
d_gene: TRBD1
v_gene: TRBV19

CDR3aa: CATSVGGTYGYTF
CDR3nt: TGTGCCACCAGTGTCGGGGGGACCTATGGCTACACCTTC
j_gene: TRBJ1-2
abundance: -
d_gene: -
v_gene: TRBV24-1

CDR3aa: CASSLTGNTIYF
CDR3nt: TGTGCCAGCAGCCTGACAGGAAACACCATATATTTT
j_gene: TRBJ1-3
abundance: -
d_gene: -
v_gene: TRBV9

CDR3aa: CASSLSRAWSPLHF
CDR3nt: TGTGCCAGCAGCTTATCGAGGGCTTGGTCACCCCTCCACTTT
j_gene: TRBJ1-6
abundance: -
d_gene: -
v_gene: TRBV7-9

CDR3aa: CASSYSPSSYEQYF
CDR3nt: TGTGCCAGCAGTTACAGCCCAAGCTCCTACGAGCAGTACTTC
j_gene: TRBJ2-7
abundance: -
d_gene: -
v_gene: TRBV6-6

CDR3aa: CASSSDRRGEQYF
CDR3nt: TGTGCCAGCAGCTCCGATCGGCGGGGCGAGCAGTACTTC
j_gene: TRBJ2-7
abundance: -
d_gene: -
v_gene: TRBV11-2

CDR3aa: CASSPILPHHWNLTKITQQFF
CDR3nt: TGTGCCAGCAGCCCAATTCTTCCCCATCACTGGAACCTTACTAAAATTACGCAGCAGTTCTTC
j_gene: TRBJ2-1
abundance: -
d_gene: -
v_gene: TRBV21-1

CDR3aa: CASSRSPSSSYNSPLHF
CDR3nt: TGTGCCAGCAGCCGGAGTCCCTCTAGCTCCTATAATTCACCCCTCCACTTT
j_gene: TRBJ1-6
abundance: -
d_gene: -
v_gene: TRBV3-1/TRBV3-2

CDR3aa: CASSIPGQVIRDGYTF
CDR3nt: TGTGCCAGCAGCATACCGGGACAGGTCATTCGGGACGGCTACACCTTC
j_gene: TRBJ1-2
abundance: -
d_gene: TRBD1
v_gene: TRBV5-4

CDR3aa: CASSNGLLSSYNEQFF
CDR3nt: TGCGCCAGCAGCAACGGACTCCTTAGCTCCTACAATGAGCAGTTCTTC
j_gene: TRBJ2-1
abundance: -
d_gene: -
v_gene: TRBV5-1

CDR3aa: CPPADFPGLYYNEQFF
CDR3nt: TGCCCACCAGCAGATTTCCCGGGACTCTACTACAATGAGCAGTTCTTC
j_gene: TRBJ2-1
abundance: -
d_gene: -
v_gene: TRBV5-1

CDR3aa: CASTPSGGTGELFF
CDR3nt: TGTGCTAGCACCCCCTCCGGTGGCACCGGGGAGCTGTTTTTT
j_gene: TRBJ2-2
abundance: -
d_gene: -
v_gene: TRBV5-4

CDR3aa: CASSLDRGNYGYTF
CDR3nt: TGCGCCAGCAGCTTGGACAGGGGAAACTATGGCTACACCTTC
j_gene: TRBJ1-2
abundance: once
d_gene: TRBD1
v_gene: TRBV5-1

CDR3aa: CASSQGTGFAYEQYF
CDR3nt: TGTGCCAGCAGCCAAGGAACCGGGTTCGCCTACGAGCAGTACTTC
j_gene: TRBJ2-7
abundance: -
d_gene: -
v_gene: TRBV3-1/TRBV3-2

CDR3aa: CASSQGILGVEQYF
CDR3nt: TGTGCCAGCAGCCAAGGTATCCTCGGAGTCGAGCAGTACTTC
j_gene: TRBJ2-7
abundance: -
d_gene: -
v_gene: TRBV14

CDR3aa: CASSQGLAANYEQYF
CDR3nt: TGCGCCAGCAGCCAGGGATTAGCGGCTAACTACGAGCAGTACTTC
j_gene: TRBJ2-7
abundance: once
d_gene: -
v_gene: TRBV4-3

CDR3aa: CASSPGTGKASHEQFF
CDR3nt: TGTGCCAGCTCACCAGGGACAGGCAAGGCCAGCCATGAGCAGTTCTTC
j_gene: TRBJ2-1
abundance: -
d_gene: TRBD1
v_gene: TRBV18

CDR3aa: CASGQGYGYTF
CDR3nt: TGTGCCTCGGGACAGGGCTATGGCTACACCTTC
j_gene: TRBJ1-2
abundance: once
d_gene: TRBD1
v_gene: TRBV19

CDR3aa: CSARASGELFF
CDR3nt: TGCAGTGCTAGAGCATCCGGGGAGCTGTTTTTT
j_gene: TRBJ2-2
abundance: -
d_gene: -
v_gene: TRBV20-1

CDR3aa: CASSLRGGYTF
CDR3nt: TGTGCCAGCAGTTTGAGGGGGGGCTACACCTTC
j_gene: TRBJ1-2
abundance: -
d_gene: -
v_gene: TRBV12-3/TRBV12-4

CDR3aa: CASSLGQGAYEQYF
CDR3nt: TGTGCCAGCAGCTTAGGACAGGGGGCCTACGAGCAGTACTTC
j_gene: TRBJ2-7
abundance: -
d_gene: TRBD1
v_gene: TRBV5-6

CDR3aa: CASSPGLNTGELFF
CDR3nt: TGTGCCAGCAGCCCGGGACTGAACACCGGGGAGCTGTTTTTT
j_gene: TRBJ2-2
abundance: -
d_gene: -
v_gene: TRBV27

CDR3aa: CASDYGFSREINNEQFF
CDR3nt: TGCGCCAGCGACTATGGCTTTTCGAGGGAGATCAACAATGAGCAGTTCTTC
j_gene: TRBJ2-1
abundance: -
d_gene: -
v_gene: TRBV5-1

CDR3aa: CASSPGGTGQKPLHF
CDR3nt: TGTGCCAGCAGTCCAGGTGGGACAGGGCAAAAACCCCTCCACTTT
j_gene: TRBJ1-6
abundance: -
d_gene: TRBD1
v_gene: TRBV28

CDR3aa: CATSLQGVSETQYF
CDR3nt: TGTGCCACCAGTTTACAGGGGGTGTCGGAGACCCAGTACTTC
j_gene: TRBJ2-5
abundance: -
d_gene: TRBD1
v_gene: TRBV24-1

CDR3aa: CASSQGAGGKISPLHF
CDR3nt: TGTGCCAGCAGCCAAGGTGCAGGGGGCAAGATTTCACCCCTCCACTTT
j_gene: TRBJ1-6
abundance: -
d_gene: TRBD1
v_gene: TRBV3-1/TRBV3-2

CDR3aa: CASSRDLRGTRISTDTQYF
CDR3nt: TGTGCCAGCAGCCGTGATCTTCGCGGGACTAGAATTAGCACAGATACGCAGTATTTT
j_gene: TRBJ2-3
abundance: -
d_gene: TRBD2
v_gene: TRBV13

CDR3aa: CASTYEGVSNTF
CDR3nt: TGTGCCAGCACCTACGAAGGGGTTTCAAACACCTTC
j_gene: TRBJ1-2
abundance: -
d_gene: -
v_gene: TRBV2

CDR3aa: CASRPTGTSSNEQFF
CDR3nt: TGTGCCAGCAGGCCTACCGGGACTAGCTCCAATGAGCAGTTCTTC
j_gene: TRBJ2-1
abundance: -
d_gene: TRBD2
v_gene: TRBV7-9

CDR3aa: CASSQAGTGENYEQYF
CDR3nt: TGCGCCAGCAGCCAAGCAGGAACAGGGGAAAACTACGAGCAGTACTTC
j_gene: TRBJ2-7
abundance: -
d_gene: TRBD1
v_gene: TRBV4-1

CDR3aa: CASSQSPGQGAYEQYF
CDR3nt: TGTGCCAGCAGTCAATCACCGGGACAGGGGGCCTACGAGCAGTACTTC
j_gene: TRBJ2-7
abundance: -
d_gene: TRBD1
v_gene: TRBV27